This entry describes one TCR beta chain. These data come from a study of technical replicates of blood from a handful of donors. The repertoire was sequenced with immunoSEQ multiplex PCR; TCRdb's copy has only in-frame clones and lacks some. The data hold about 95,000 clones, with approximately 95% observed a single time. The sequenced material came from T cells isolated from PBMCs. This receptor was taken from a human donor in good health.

The CDR3 DNA reads TGTGCCAGCAGGGTCCAGGGGGAGCAGTACTTC. This encodes CASRVQGEQYF. This chain links TRBV2 with TRBJ2-7; TRBD1 might be the D (6 bases). CDR3 length: 11 amino acids. Germline V gene data show CDR1 as SNHLY and CDR2 as FYNNEI. V lost 6 bases and J 7 bases, leaving 10 bases between the germline ends.